One sample yielded the 29 T cell receptor beta chains listed below, sequenced in a study of technical replicates of blood from four donors. The data were produced by immunoSEQ multiplex PCR, yet TCRdb's version contains in-frame clones alone and is incomplete. Of over 65,000 clones in the sample, 95% to 97% were seen once. Sequenced: T cells isolated from PBMCs. These receptors were collected from a human donor in good health.

This chain connects TRBV29-1 to TRBJ2-2; D remains unclear. This CDR3 comprises 12 residues. With 5 bases removed from V and 3 bases from J, the gap between germline ends came to 7 bases. The germline V gene has CDR1 SQVTM and CDR2 ANQGSEA. CDR3 DNA sequence: TGCAGCGTTACAATGGACACCGGGGAGCTGTTTTTT. Amino acid sequence: CSVTMDTGELFF.

The J gene is TRBJ1-1, the V gene TRBV14, with a possible D match to TRBD1 (6 bases). The ends were cut back, 1 base at V and 6 bases at J, with 12 bases in the middle. The CDR3 is made up of 14 amino acids. The germline V gene has CDR1 SGHDN and CDR2 FVKESK. This CDR3 reads CASSQGGAGAEAFF. DNA of the CDR3: TGTGCCAGCAGCCAAGGAGGGGCAGGGGCTGAAGCTTTCTTT.

This clone came up a few times. This chain uses TRBV30 with TRBJ1-1; 10 nucleotides agree with TRBD1. In germline, CDR1 is GTSNPN, CDR2 SVGIG (reference sequence). V trimming: 0 bases; J trimming: 7 bases; junction bases outside the gene matches: 8. CDR3 length equals 15 residues. For the CDR3, the DNA is TGTGCCTGGAGTGTTTTAGGGACAGGGGCGGTTGAAGCTTTCTTT. This codes for CAWSVLGTGAVEAFF. Full variable domain (rest looked up from reference TRBV30 and TRBJ1-1): SQTIHQWPATLVQPVGSPLSLECTVEGTSNPNLYWYRQAAGRGLQLLFYSVGIGQISSEVPQNLSASRPQDRQFILSSKKLLLSDSGFYLCAWSVLGTGAVEAFFGQGTRLTVV.

The gene calls are TRBV12-5 and TRBJ2-1, with a weak D call TRBD2 (7 bases). The length of the CDR3 is 19 residues. The V gene's germline CDR1 is LGHNT and CDR2 FRNRAP. The V end was cut by 0 bases, the J end by 4 bases, with 22 bases between. This chain's CDR3 is CASGLVPSGGDNRYNEQFF. CDR3 in DNA: TGTGCTAGTGGTTTGGTACCCTCTGGGGGGGACAACCGATACAATGAGCAGTTCTTC.

The chain links TRBV4-2 to TRBJ2-5, with TRBD1 matching over 8 bases. The CDR3 is 15 residues long. The germline gives CDR1 LGHNA, CDR2 YNFKEQ. V lost 0 bases to trimming and J lost 7 bases; unmatched junction nucleotides: 7. The CDR3 sequence is CASSQDRQGIGTQYF. DNA of the CDR3: TGTGCCAGCAGCCAAGATAGACAGGGGATTGGGACCCAGTACTTC.

The V gene is TRBV7-9, the J gene TRBJ2-7; D call uncertain. CDR1 and CDR2 from the germline V gene are SEHNR and FQNEAQ (reference sequence). Trimming took off 2 bases at V and 3 bases at J, with 5 bases between the two ends. This CDR3 has 12 amino acids. The CDR3 here is CASSLTGYEQYF. In nucleotides, the CDR3 is TGTGCCAGCAGCTTAACCGGCTACGAGCAGTACTTC.

V is TRBV28 and J is TRBJ2-7; possibly TRBD2 for D (5 bases). V gave up 1 base and J gave up 2 bases, with 12 bases separating them. In germline, CDR1 is MDHEN, CDR2 SYDVKM. CDR3 length equals 15 residues. CDR3 DNA sequence: TGTGCCAGCAGTTTATTCGGAGAGGGTGCCTACGAGCAGTACTTC. Residues: CASSLFGEGAYEQYF.

V is TRBV7-6 and J is TRBJ2-2; TRBD2 is a possible D gene (5 bases). Per germline, CDR1 SGHVS and CDR2 FNYEAQ. This CDR3 has 15 amino acids. V dropped 5 bases and J dropped 4 bases, with 14 bases sitting between them. CDR3 in amino acids: CASSQSGYVTGELFF. The CDR3 nucleotides are TGTGCCAGCAGCCAATCGGGATATGTCACCGGGGAGCTGTTTTTT.

The chain has TRBV5-1 and TRBJ2-5, with a weak D call TRBD1 (7 bases). Germline CDR1 SGHRS, CDR2 YFSETQ. Between the trimmed V and J ends, which lost 2 bases and 3 bases, there was a span of 11 bases. The CDR3 spans 14 residues. The CDR3 DNA follows: TGCGCCAGCAGCTTCGGAGGGGGCGAAGAGACCCAGTACTTC. It is translated as CASSFGGGEETQYF.

The gene calls are TRBV7-2 and TRBJ1-2; 10 nucleotides line up with TRBD1. J gave up 6 bases and V 4 bases, and 11 bases lay outside the gene matches. CDR3 length: 16 residues. Looked up from germline, CDR1 is SGHTA and CDR2 is FQGNSA. In DNA form, the CDR3 reads TGTGCCAGCAGCTCGGGACAGGGGCCCGACCTCCATGGCTACACCTTC. This codes for CASSSGQGPDLHGYTF.

The chain joins TRBV7-3 to TRBJ2-2, with TRBD1 identical over 8 bases. The CDR3 runs to 16 residues. The V segment lost 4 bases and the J segment 6 bases; nucleotides outside the gene matches: 10. CDR1 and CDR2 from the germline V gene are SGHTA and FQGTGA. The CDR3 DNA reads TGTGCCAGCAGCTCCGGGACAGGACCCCGGTCCGGGGAGCTGTTTTTT. This codes for CASSSGTGPRSGELFF.

The V and J genes are TRBV30 and TRBJ1-2, with 8 bases lining up with TRBD1. Trimming took 0 bases from V and 4 from J; bases not matched to a gene: 4. Germline-derived CDR1 and CDR2 are GTSNPN and SVGIG (reference sequence). This CDR3 region has 14 residues. In nucleotides, the CDR3 is TGTGCCTGGAGTGTTGGGGACAGGTCCTATGGCTACACCTTC. The encoded protein is CAWSVGDRSYGYTF.

The V and J genes are TRBV2 and TRBJ2-1; 12 nucleotides line up with TRBD2. The trim removed 4 bases at V and 6 bases at J, leaving 7 bases unmatched. Germline V gene data show CDR1 as SNHLY and CDR2 as FYNNEI. This CDR3 spans 16 amino acids. The CDR3, as DNA: TGTGCCAGCAGTGGACTAGCGGGAGCGAGCGGCAATGAGCAGTTCTTC. Its translation: CASSGLAGASGNEQFF.

V is TRBV7-7 and J is TRBJ2-2, with 12 bases matching TRBD1. In germline, CDR1 is SSHAT, CDR2 FNYEAQ (reference sequence). V lost 3 bases to trimming and J lost 4 bases; unmatched junction nucleotides: 9. The CDR3 consists of 18 residues. In DNA, the CDR3 is TGTGCCAGCAGCTTGCGTGTACCGGGACAGGGGGCCACCGGGGAGCTGTTTTTT. It codes for CASSLRVPGQGATGELFF.

The chain recombines TRBV10-3 with TRBJ1-2; D is ambiguous. The CDR3 length is 13 residues. The germline V gene encodes CDR1 ENHRY and CDR2 SYGVKD. V was shortened by 4 bases and J by 4 bases, with 10 bases between the two germline ends. The CDR3 DNA reads as TGTGCCATCAGTGGAAAGGGAGGCTATGGCTACACCTTC. It is translated as CAISGKGGYGYTF.

J is TRBJ2-5 and V is TRBV29-1; 8 bases match TRBD1. This CDR3 spans 13 amino acids. Germline V CDR1 and CDR2: SQVTM, ANQGSEA. Trimming removed 6 bases from V and 2 bases from J; junction bases left unmatched: 5. CDR3 residues: CSVDRQGQETQYF. CDR3 nucleotides: TGCAGCGTCGATAGACAGGGGCAAGAGACCCAGTACTTC.

V and J are TRBV5-4 and TRBJ2-7; TRBD1 matches at 9 bases. CDR3 length: 15 residues. CDR1 SGHNT and CDR2 YYREEE come from the germline V gene (reference sequence). J gave up 5 bases and V 4 bases, and 10 bases lay outside the gene matches. The chain's CDR3 is CASSHRGLGSDEQYF. Written as DNA, the CDR3 is TGTGCCAGCAGCCACAGGGGGCTGGGTTCGGACGAGCAGTACTTC. Looking up the rest from reference TRBV5-4 and TRBJ2-7 gives the full variable domain: ETGVTQSPTHLIKTRGQQVTLRCSSQSGHNTVSWYQQALGQGPQFIFQYYREEENGRGNFPPRFSGLQFPNYSSELNVNALELDDSALYLCASSHRGLGSDEQYFGPGTRLTVT.

The gene calls are TRBV6-5 and TRBJ1-2, with 8 nucleotides matching TRBD1. J gave up 1 base and V 1 base, and 5 bases lay outside the gene matches. Germline CDR1 MNHEY, CDR2 SVGAGI. This CDR3 has 16 residues. CDR3 residues: CASSYFSGGVNYGYTF. Written as DNA, the CDR3 is TGTGCCAGCAGTTACTTCTCAGGGGGCGTTAACTATGGCTACACCTTC.

The V and J genes are TRBV30 and TRBJ2-3, with 8 bases matching TRBD2. Germline V gene sequence: CDR1 GTSNPN, CDR2 SVGIG (reference sequence). The CDR3 has 17 residues. Trimming took 5 bases from V and 2 from J; bases not matched to a gene: 15. In DNA, the CDR3 is TGTGCCTGGGTTCCCTTATCGGGAGGGGTACTCACAGATACGCAGTATTTT. Amino acid sequence: CAWVPLSGGVLTDTQYF.

The CDR3 loop reads CASRLAGFTDTQYF. The CDR3 DNA is TGTGCCAGCAGACTAGCGGGGTTCACAGATACGCAGTATTTT. This chain connects TRBV27 to TRBJ2-3; 10 nucleotides agree with TRBD2. Germline CDR1 is MNHEY and CDR2 is SMNVEV (reference sequence). Trimming cost V 6 bases and J 2 bases; bases outside gene matches: 2. This CDR3 comprises 14 residues.

A few counts support this clone. In DNA, the CDR3 is TGTGCCAGCAGCTTAGGAACGAGGAACACTGAAGCTTTCTTT. This codes for CASSLGTRNTEAFF. The rearrangement joins TRBV7-9 to TRBJ1-1; D unresolved. Germline loops: CDR1 SEHNR, CDR2 FQNEAQ (reference sequence). V was clipped by 1 base and J by 1 base, with 7 bases between them. CDR3 length: 14 residues.

The chain couples TRBV7-9 to TRBJ2-1, with TRBD1 identical over 7 bases. V dropped 5 bases and J dropped 0; count of bases not matched to a gene: 7. This CDR3 comprises 16 residues. CDR1 SEHNR and CDR2 FQNEAQ come from the germline V gene (reference sequence). The CDR3 DNA reads as TGTGCCAGCAGCGCCCGGGACAGTGACTCCTACAATGAGCAGTTCTTC. Residues: CASSARDSDSYNEQFF.

The gene calls are TRBV9 and TRBJ2-7; 10 nucleotides agree with TRBD2. V lost 1 base and J lost 0; bases outside the gene matches: 4. Germline V lookup: CDR1 SGDLS, CDR2 YYNGEE. CDR3 length equals 16 residues. The CDR3 protein is CASSVSSGGPSYEQYF. DNA of the CDR3: TGTGCCAGCAGCGTAAGTAGCGGGGGGCCCTCCTACGAGCAGTACTTC.

The V and J genes are TRBV18 and TRBJ2-3; tentatively, D is TRBD2 (6 bases). The CDR3 extends over 16 amino acids. The germline gives CDR1 KGHSH, CDR2 LQKENI. Trimming stripped 1 base from V and 1 base from J, with 12 bases between. CDR3 protein: CASSPLSGAGTDTQYF. The DNA for the CDR3 is TGTGCCAGCTCACCACTTTCGGGAGCTGGCACAGATACGCAGTATTTT.

The V call is TRBV30, the J call TRBJ2-2; 8 bases map to TRBD2. Germline CDR1 GTSNPN, CDR2 SVGIG (reference sequence). The CDR3 runs to 16 residues. The J segment lost 2 bases and the V segment lost 2 bases, leaving 7 bases of the junction unmatched. The DNA for the CDR3 is TGTGCCTGGAGTCCTCCGACTAGCGCCAACACCGGGGAGCTGTTTTTT. Its protein product is CAWSPPTSANTGELFF.

This clone was counted between two and nine times. This chain links TRBV11-2 with TRBJ2-3, with 9 positions matching TRBD1. V gave up 5 bases and J gave up 0 bases; unmatched junction bases: 12. The CDR3 sequence is 18 residues long. Looked up from germline, CDR1 is SGHAT and CDR2 is FQNNGV. CDR3: CASSPRGQGVSSTDTQYF. CDR3 nucleotide sequence: TGTGCCAGCAGCCCTCGGGGACAGGGAGTTTCTAGCACAGATACGCAGTATTTT.

In nucleotides, the CDR3 is TGTGCCAGCAGTTACCTGGATACGCAGTATTTT. It is translated as CASSYLDTQYF. This rearrangement joins TRBV6-5 to TRBJ2-3; D ambiguous. In germline, CDR1 is MNHEY, CDR2 SVGAGI. This CDR3 has 11 residues. V was pared by 2 bases and J by 6 bases, with 3 bases between.

CDR3 amino acids: CASSQGDRVFTEAFF. The CDR3, as DNA: TGCGCCAGCAGCCAGGGGGACAGGGTATTTACTGAAGCTTTCTTT. The chain uses TRBV4-1 and TRBJ1-1; 9 nucleotides align to TRBD1. Germline V gene data show CDR1 as MGHRA and CDR2 as YSYEKL. This CDR3 is 15 amino acids long. The trim removed 3 bases at V and 5 bases at J, leaving 7 bases unmatched.

This rearrangement joins TRBV14 to TRBJ2-2; 7 bases line up with TRBD1. The CDR3 has 17 residues. CDR1 is SGHDN, CDR2 FVKESK, per germline. V was pared by 4 bases and J by 1 base, with 9 bases of the junction left unmatched. CDR3 sequence (DNA): TGTGCCAGCAGCCGAAGTACAGGGGTAGGGAACACCGGGGAGCTGTTTTTT. Amino acids: CASSRSTGVGNTGELFF.